Listed below are T cell receptor beta chains from one sample, sequenced in a study of blood T cell repertoires in COVID-19. Profiled with immunoSEQ multiplex PCR; TCRdb holds only in-frame clones, not every one. Among under 250,000 clones listed, 86% were seen once. The sequenced sample was peripheral blood. The receptor set was obtained from a man aged 60 to 69 with acute or convalescent COVID-19. Each CDR3 is given with its conserved first and last residue. Each record gives: clone size, J gene, V gene, CDR3 length, D gene, CDR3 protein, CDR3 DNA. D genes are given only for firm matches. Rows give clone size only sometimes, using once, few, many, or a class for an expanded clone.

clone_size: .; j_call: TRBJ2-4; v_call: TRBV7-9; cdr3_length: 16; d_call: TRBD2; cdr3_aa: CASSPGLAGTKNIQYF; cdr3_nt: TGTGCCAGCAGCCCGGGACTAGCGGGGACGAAAAACATTCAGTACTTC
clone_size: .; j_call: TRBJ2-5; v_call: TRBV7-2; cdr3_length: 15; d_call: .; cdr3_aa: CASSTTRGGQETQYF; cdr3_nt: TGTGCCAGCAGCACAACAAGAGGGGGTCAGGAGACCCAGTACTTC
clone_size: .; j_call: TRBJ2-5; v_call: TRBV28; cdr3_length: 16; d_call: TRBD2; cdr3_aa: CASTMGLAGGSETQYF; cdr3_nt: TGTGCCAGCACTATGGGACTAGCGGGAGGGTCGGAGACCCAGTACTTC
clone_size: once; j_call: TRBJ2-2; v_call: TRBV19; cdr3_length: 16; d_call: TRBD1; cdr3_aa: CASSIRGGRNTGELFF; cdr3_nt: TGTGCCAGTAGTATTAGAGGGGGCAGGAACACCGGGGAGCTGTTTTTT
clone_size: .; j_call: TRBJ2-5; v_call: TRBV3-1/TRBV3-2; cdr3_length: 16; d_call: TRBD2; cdr3_aa: CASSQNSGGPQETQYF; cdr3_nt: TGTGCCAGCAGCCAAAATAGCGGGGGCCCACAAGAGACCCAGTACTTC
clone_size: .; j_call: TRBJ2-1; v_call: TRBV18; cdr3_length: 15; d_call: TRBD1; cdr3_aa: CASSHWDRGSYEQFF; cdr3_nt: TGTGCCAGCTCCCACTGGGACAGGGGATCGTATGAGCAGTTCTTC
clone_size: .; j_call: TRBJ1-6; v_call: TRBV7-9; cdr3_length: 15; d_call: TRBD1; cdr3_aa: CASSLAGDSNSPLHF; cdr3_nt: TGTGCCAGCAGCTTAGCGGGGGACAGTAATTCACCCCTCCACTTT
clone_size: many; j_call: TRBJ2-2; v_call: TRBV5-4; cdr3_length: 16; d_call: .; cdr3_aa: CASSPRWYSDTGELFF; cdr3_nt: TGTGCCAGCAGCCCCAGGTGGTACTCAGACACCGGGGAGCTGTTTTTT
clone_size: .; j_call: TRBJ2-1; v_call: TRBV7-8; cdr3_length: 20; d_call: TRBD2; cdr3_aa: CASSLTAFPERREDLNEQFF; cdr3_nt: TGTGCCAGCAGCTTAACCGCGTTCCCCGAGCGGCGGGAGGACTTAAATGAGCAGTTCTTC
clone_size: .; j_call: TRBJ2-7; v_call: TRBV7-3; cdr3_length: 14; d_call: .; cdr3_aa: CASSYTGFGDEQYF; cdr3_nt: TGTGCCAGCAGCTACACAGGGTTCGGCGACGAGCAGTACTTC
clone_size: .; j_call: TRBJ1-5; v_call: TRBV28; cdr3_length: 15; d_call: .; cdr3_aa: CASSLYGQMQEPQHF; cdr3_nt: TGTGCCAGCAGTTTGTATGGGCAGATGCAAGAGCCCCAGCATTTT
clone_size: .; j_call: TRBJ1-1; v_call: TRBV20-1; cdr3_length: 11; d_call: TRBD1; cdr3_aa: CSAMTGAEAFF; cdr3_nt: TGCAGTGCCATGACAGGGGCTGAAGCTTTCTTT
clone_size: .; j_call: TRBJ2-7; v_call: TRBV3-1/TRBV3-2; cdr3_length: 14; d_call: TRBD2; cdr3_aa: CASSLYSGGYEQYF; cdr3_nt: TGTGCCAGCAGCCTGTATAGCGGGGGCTACGAGCAGTACTTC
clone_size: .; j_call: TRBJ1-4; v_call: TRBV6-5; cdr3_length: 15; d_call: TRBD1; cdr3_aa: CASSRDRVLNEKLFF; cdr3_nt: TGTGCCAGCAGCAGGGACAGGGTTCTTAATGAAAAACTGTTTTTT
clone_size: .; j_call: TRBJ2-1; v_call: TRBV27; cdr3_length: 13; d_call: TRBD2; cdr3_aa: CASRGAGYNEQFF; cdr3_nt: TGTGCCAGCAGGGGAGCGGGATACAATGAGCAGTTCTTC
clone_size: few; j_call: TRBJ1-2; v_call: TRBV5-4; cdr3_length: 15; d_call: TRBD1; cdr3_aa: CASSFDRGLGYGYTF; cdr3_nt: TGTGCCAGCAGCTTTGACAGGGGGCTTGGCTATGGCTACACCTTC
clone_size: .; j_call: TRBJ2-7; v_call: TRBV7-2; cdr3_length: 14; d_call: .; cdr3_aa: CASSWRAESYEQYF; cdr3_nt: TGTGCCAGCAGCTGGAGGGCAGAATCCTACGAGCAGTACTTC
clone_size: .; j_call: TRBJ2-7; v_call: TRBV15; cdr3_length: 16; d_call: .; cdr3_aa: CATSRDRGNPATEQYF; cdr3_nt: TGTGCCACCAGCAGAGATCGCGGGAACCCCGCTACGGAGCAGTACTTC
clone_size: .; j_call: TRBJ2-5; v_call: TRBV4-1; cdr3_length: 18; d_call: TRBD2; cdr3_aa: CASSPGTSGRENQETQYF; cdr3_nt: TGCGCCAGCAGCCCCGGGACTAGCGGGAGGGAAAACCAAGAGACCCAGTACTTC
clone_size: .; j_call: TRBJ2-7; v_call: TRBV11-3; cdr3_length: 15; d_call: TRBD2; cdr3_aa: CASSIASGRAGEQYF; cdr3_nt: TGTGCCAGCAGCATCGCTAGCGGGAGGGCCGGGGAGCAGTACTTC
clone_size: .; j_call: TRBJ2-7; v_call: TRBV7-8; cdr3_length: 14; d_call: TRBD2; cdr3_aa: CASISRGGGYEQYF; cdr3_nt: TGTGCCAGCATTTCCCGGGGGGGCGGCTACGAGCAGTACTTC
clone_size: .; j_call: TRBJ1-5; v_call: TRBV2; cdr3_length: 17; d_call: TRBD1; cdr3_aa: CASSEAGTGFGNQPQHF; cdr3_nt: TGTGCCAGCAGTGAAGCGGGGACAGGGTTCGGCAATCAGCCCCAGCATTTT
clone_size: .; j_call: TRBJ1-2; v_call: TRBV28; cdr3_length: 14; d_call: .; cdr3_aa: CASRHSLLNYGYTF; cdr3_nt: TGTGCCAGCAGGCACAGCCTACTTAACTATGGCTACACCTTC
clone_size: .; j_call: TRBJ1-1; v_call: TRBV6-5; cdr3_length: 14; d_call: .; cdr3_aa: CASSLPRGSTEAFF; cdr3_nt: TGTGCCAGCAGCCTTCCTAGGGGATCCACTGAAGCTTTCTTT
clone_size: .; j_call: TRBJ1-2; v_call: TRBV10-3; cdr3_length: 12; d_call: .; cdr3_aa: CASRAGAYGYTF; cdr3_nt: TGTGCCTCGAGGGCGGGTGCCTATGGCTACACCTTC
clone_size: few; j_call: TRBJ1-2; v_call: TRBV20-1; cdr3_length: 11; d_call: .; cdr3_aa: CSAKTGIGYTF; cdr3_nt: TGCAGTGCTAAAACAGGGATTGGCTACACCTTC
clone_size: .; j_call: TRBJ1-2; v_call: TRBV7-3; cdr3_length: 15; d_call: TRBD1; cdr3_aa: CASSPRRDRGEGYTF; cdr3_nt: TGTGCCAGCAGCCCCCGCCGGGACAGAGGAGAGGGCTACACCTTC
clone_size: .; j_call: TRBJ2-5; v_call: TRBV6-4; cdr3_length: 13; d_call: .; cdr3_aa: CASYGLSPETQYF; cdr3_nt: TGTGCCAGCTATGGACTAAGCCCAGAGACCCAGTACTTC
clone_size: once; j_call: TRBJ1-5; v_call: TRBV29-1; cdr3_length: 15; d_call: .; cdr3_aa: CSVGGGNTGNQPQHF; cdr3_nt: TGCAGCGTTGGTGGGGGGAATACAGGTAATCAGCCCCAGCATTTT
clone_size: .; j_call: TRBJ1-4; v_call: TRBV27; cdr3_length: 17; d_call: .; cdr3_aa: CASSFFLGGTTNEKLFF; cdr3_nt: TGTGCCAGCAGTTTCTTCTTAGGGGGAACAACTAATGAAAAACTGTTTTTT
clone_size: .; j_call: TRBJ2-3; v_call: TRBV7-9; cdr3_length: 14; d_call: TRBD2; cdr3_aa: CASSLVRETDTQYF; cdr3_nt: TGTGCCAGCAGCTTAGTGCGGGAGACAGATACGCAGTATTTT
clone_size: .; j_call: TRBJ1-3; v_call: TRBV7-2; cdr3_length: 15; d_call: .; cdr3_aa: CASSPRGGGGNTIYF; cdr3_nt: TGTGCCAGCAGCCCAAGGGGGGGCGGTGGAAACACCATATATTTT
clone_size: few; j_call: TRBJ1-5; v_call: TRBV28; cdr3_length: 16; d_call: TRBD1; cdr3_aa: CASSLLRTGHNQPQHF; cdr3_nt: TGTGCCAGCAGTTTATTGCGGACAGGGCACAATCAGCCCCAGCATTTT